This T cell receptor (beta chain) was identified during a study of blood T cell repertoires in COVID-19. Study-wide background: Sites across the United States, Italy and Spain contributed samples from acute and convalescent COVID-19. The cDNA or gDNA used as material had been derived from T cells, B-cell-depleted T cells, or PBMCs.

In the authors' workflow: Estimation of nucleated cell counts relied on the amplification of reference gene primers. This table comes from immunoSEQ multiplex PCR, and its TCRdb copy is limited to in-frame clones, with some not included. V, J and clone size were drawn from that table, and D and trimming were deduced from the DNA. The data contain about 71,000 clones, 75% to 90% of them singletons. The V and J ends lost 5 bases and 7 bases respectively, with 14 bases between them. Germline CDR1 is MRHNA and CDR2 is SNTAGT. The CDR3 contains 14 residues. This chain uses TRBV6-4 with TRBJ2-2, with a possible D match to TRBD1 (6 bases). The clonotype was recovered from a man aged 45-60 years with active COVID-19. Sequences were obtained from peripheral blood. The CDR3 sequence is CASSLQGEVGELFF. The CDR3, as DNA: TGTGCCAGCAGTTTACAGGGAGAGGTCGGGGAGCTGTTTTTT.